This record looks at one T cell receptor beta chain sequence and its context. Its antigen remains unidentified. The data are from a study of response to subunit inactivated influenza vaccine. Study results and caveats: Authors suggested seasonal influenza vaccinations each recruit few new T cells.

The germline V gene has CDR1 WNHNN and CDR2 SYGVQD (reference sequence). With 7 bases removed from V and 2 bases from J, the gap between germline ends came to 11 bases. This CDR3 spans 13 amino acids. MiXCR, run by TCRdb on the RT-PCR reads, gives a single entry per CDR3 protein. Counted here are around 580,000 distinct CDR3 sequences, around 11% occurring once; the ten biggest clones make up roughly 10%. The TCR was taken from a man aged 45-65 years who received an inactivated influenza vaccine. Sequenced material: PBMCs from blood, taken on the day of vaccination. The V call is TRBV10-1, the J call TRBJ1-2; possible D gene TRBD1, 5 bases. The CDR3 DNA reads TGCGCCAGCATACGGGACGGAAACTATGGCTACACCTTC. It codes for CASIRDGNYGYTF.